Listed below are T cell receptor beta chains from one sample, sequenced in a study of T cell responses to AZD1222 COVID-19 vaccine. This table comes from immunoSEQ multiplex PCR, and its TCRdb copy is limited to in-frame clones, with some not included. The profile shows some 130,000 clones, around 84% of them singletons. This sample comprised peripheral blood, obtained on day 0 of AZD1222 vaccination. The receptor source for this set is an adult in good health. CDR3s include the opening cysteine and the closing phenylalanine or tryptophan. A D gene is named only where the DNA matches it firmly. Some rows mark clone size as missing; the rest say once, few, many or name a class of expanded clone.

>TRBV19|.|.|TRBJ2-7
CASSSRAGMGYEQYF
TGTGCCAGTAGTAGCAGAGCCGGGATGGGCTACGAGCAGTACTTC
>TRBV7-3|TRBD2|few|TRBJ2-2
CASSSVGGITGELFF
TGTGCCAGCAGCTCGGTCGGGGGGATCACCGGGGAGCTGTTTTTT
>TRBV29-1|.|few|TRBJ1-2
CSVESPGWDYGYTF
TGCAGCGTTGAATCTCCGGGGTGGGACTATGGCTACACCTTC
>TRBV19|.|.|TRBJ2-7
CASSTSFKRGGEQYF
TGTGCCAGTAGTACATCTTTCAAAAGGGGGGGCGAGCAGTACTTC
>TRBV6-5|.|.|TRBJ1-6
CASSSLQGRGSPLHF
TGTGCCAGCAGTTCACTTCAGGGCCGGGGTTCACCCCTCCACTTT
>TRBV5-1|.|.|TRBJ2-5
CASSSQGGREETQYF
TGCGCCAGCAGCTCCCAGGGGGGAAGGGAAGAGACCCAGTACTTC
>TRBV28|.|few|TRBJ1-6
CASTGGHYNSPLHF
TGTGCCAGCACTGGCGGACACTATAATTCACCCCTCCACTTT
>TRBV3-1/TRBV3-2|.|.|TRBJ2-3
CASSLGPGGTDTQYF
TGTGCCAGCAGCCTGGGGCCGGGCGGCACAGATACGCAGTATTTT
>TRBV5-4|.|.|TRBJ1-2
CASSPSPGRSNYGYTF
TGTGCCAGCAGCCCCTCTCCGGGACGGTCTAACTATGGCTACACCTTC
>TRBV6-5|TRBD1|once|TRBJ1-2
CASSSRTGSGGYTF
TGTGCCAGCAGTTCCCGGACAGGGTCGGGGGGCTACACCTTC
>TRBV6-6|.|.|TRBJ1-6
CASSLLRGMDSPLHF
TGTGCCAGCAGTCTCCTCCGGGGAATGGATTCACCCCTCCACTTT
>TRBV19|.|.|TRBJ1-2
CASSIGYAANYGYTF
TGTGCCAGTAGTATAGGGTATGCAGCTAACTATGGCTACACCTTC
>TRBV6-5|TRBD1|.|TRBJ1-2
CASSGTATNYGYTF
TGTGCCAGCTCCGGGACAGCTACTAACTATGGCTACACCTTC
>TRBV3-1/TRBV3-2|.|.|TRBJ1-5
CASSQRGNQPQHF
TGTGCCAGCAGCCAAAGGGGGAATCAGCCCCAGCATTTT
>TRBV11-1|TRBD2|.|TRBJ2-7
CASRIAGGGAYEQYF
TGTGCCAGCAGGATAGCGGGGGGAGGAGCATACGAGCAGTACTTC
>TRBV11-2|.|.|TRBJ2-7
CASSPIAGPYEQYF
TGTGCCAGCAGCCCGATAGCCGGTCCCTACGAGCAGTACTTC
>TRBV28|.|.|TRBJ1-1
CASREGQLNTEAFF
TGTGCCAGCAGGGAAGGACAGCTGAACACTGAAGCTTTCTTT
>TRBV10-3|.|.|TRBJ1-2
CAISVNRASLLYGYTF
TGTGCCATCAGTGTCAACAGGGCGAGCTTGCTCTATGGCTACACCTTC